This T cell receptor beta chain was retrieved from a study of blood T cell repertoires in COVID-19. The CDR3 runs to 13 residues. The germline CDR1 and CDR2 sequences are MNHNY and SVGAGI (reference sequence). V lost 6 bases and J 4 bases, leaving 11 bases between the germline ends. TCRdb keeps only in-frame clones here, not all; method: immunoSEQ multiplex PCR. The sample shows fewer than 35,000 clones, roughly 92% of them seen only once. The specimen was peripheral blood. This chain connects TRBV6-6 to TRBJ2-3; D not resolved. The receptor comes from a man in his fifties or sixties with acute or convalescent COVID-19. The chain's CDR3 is CASSSTQADTQYF. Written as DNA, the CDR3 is TGTGCCAGCAGCAGCACCCAGGCAGATACGCAGTATTTT.